Included here is one TCR beta chain sequence, with context. The sample comes from a study of blood T cell repertoires in COVID-19. CDR3 length: 16 residues. The V gene end was trimmed by 2 bases and the J gene end by 8 bases; junction bases not matched to a gene: 10. Germline V CDR1 and CDR2: SGHTA, FQGNSA. TCRdb's copy holds only in-frame clones and misses some; the assay was immunoSEQ multiplex PCR. The sample holds about 97,000 clones; 75% to 90% are singletons and the top ten take more than 1.5%. The sequencing sample was made of peripheral blood. The TCR was taken from a woman in her 70s with active or convalescent COVID-19. The V call is TRBV7-2, the J call TRBJ2-1, with 9 bases identical to TRBD2. This CDR3 is CASSLSGTSFVYEQFF. In DNA form, the CDR3 reads TGTGCCAGCAGCTTAAGCGGGACTAGCTTCGTCTATGAGCAGTTCTTC.